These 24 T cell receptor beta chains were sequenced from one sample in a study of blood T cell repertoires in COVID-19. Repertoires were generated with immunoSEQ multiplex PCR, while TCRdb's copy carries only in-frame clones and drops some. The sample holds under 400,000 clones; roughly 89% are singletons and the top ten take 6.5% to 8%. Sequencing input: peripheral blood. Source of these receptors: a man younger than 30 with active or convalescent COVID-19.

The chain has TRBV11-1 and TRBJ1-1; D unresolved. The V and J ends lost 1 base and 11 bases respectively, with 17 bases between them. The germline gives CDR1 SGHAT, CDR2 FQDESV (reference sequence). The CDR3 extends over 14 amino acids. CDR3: CASSLDKSSARAFF. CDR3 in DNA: TGTGCCAGCAGCTTAGATAAATCTTCGGCGCGGGCTTTCTTT.

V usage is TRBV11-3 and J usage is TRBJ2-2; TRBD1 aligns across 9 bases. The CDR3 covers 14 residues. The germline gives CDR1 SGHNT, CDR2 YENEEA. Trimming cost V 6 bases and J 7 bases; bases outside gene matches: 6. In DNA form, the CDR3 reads TGTGCCAGCAGGAGGACAGGGGTTGGCGGGGAGCTGTTTTTT. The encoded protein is CASRRTGVGGELFF.

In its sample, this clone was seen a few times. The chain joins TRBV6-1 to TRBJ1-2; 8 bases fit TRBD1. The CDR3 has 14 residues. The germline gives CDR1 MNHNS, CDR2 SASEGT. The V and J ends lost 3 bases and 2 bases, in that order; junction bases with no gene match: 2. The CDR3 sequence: CASSEWTGNYGYTF. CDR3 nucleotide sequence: TGTGCCAGCAGTGAGTGGACAGGGAACTATGGCTACACCTTC.

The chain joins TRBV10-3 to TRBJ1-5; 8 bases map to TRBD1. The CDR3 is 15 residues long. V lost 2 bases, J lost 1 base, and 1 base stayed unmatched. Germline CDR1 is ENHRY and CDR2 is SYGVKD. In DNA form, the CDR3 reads TGTGCCATCAGTGAGGCAGGGGGCAGCAATCAGCCCCAGCATTTT. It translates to CAISEAGGSNQPQHF.

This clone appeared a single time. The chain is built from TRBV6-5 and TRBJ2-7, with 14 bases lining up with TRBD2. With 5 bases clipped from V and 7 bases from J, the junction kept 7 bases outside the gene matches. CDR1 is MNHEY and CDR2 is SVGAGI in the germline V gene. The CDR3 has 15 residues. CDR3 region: CASSPGLAGVWEQYF. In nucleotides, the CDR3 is TGTGCCAGCAGTCCGGGACTAGCGGGAGTATGGGAGCAGTACTTC.

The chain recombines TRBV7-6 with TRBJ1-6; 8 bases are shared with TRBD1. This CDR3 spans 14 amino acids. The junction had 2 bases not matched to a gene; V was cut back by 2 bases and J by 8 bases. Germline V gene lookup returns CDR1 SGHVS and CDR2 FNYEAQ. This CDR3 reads CASSLTDRDSPLHF. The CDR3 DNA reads TGTGCCAGCAGCTTAACGGACAGGGATTCACCCCTCCACTTT.

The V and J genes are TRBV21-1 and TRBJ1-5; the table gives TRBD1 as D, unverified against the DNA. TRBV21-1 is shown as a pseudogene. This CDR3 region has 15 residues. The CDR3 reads CASSTGHYSNQPQHF. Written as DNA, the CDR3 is TGTGCCAGCAGCACCGGACATTATAGCAATCAGCCCCAGCATTTT.

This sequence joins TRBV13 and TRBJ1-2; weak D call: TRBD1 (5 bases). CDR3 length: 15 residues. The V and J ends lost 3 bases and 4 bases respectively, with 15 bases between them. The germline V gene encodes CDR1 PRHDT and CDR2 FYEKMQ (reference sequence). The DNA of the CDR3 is TGTGCCAGCAGCTTCCGGGGGACGAGAAGCTATGGCTACACCTTC. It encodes CASSFRGTRSYGYTF.

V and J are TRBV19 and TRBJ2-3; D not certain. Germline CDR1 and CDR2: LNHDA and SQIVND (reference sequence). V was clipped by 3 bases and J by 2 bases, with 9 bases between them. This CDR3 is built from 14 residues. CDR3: CASSIYSPTDTQYF. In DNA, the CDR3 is TGTGCCAGTAGTATTTACAGCCCCACAGATACGCAGTATTTT.

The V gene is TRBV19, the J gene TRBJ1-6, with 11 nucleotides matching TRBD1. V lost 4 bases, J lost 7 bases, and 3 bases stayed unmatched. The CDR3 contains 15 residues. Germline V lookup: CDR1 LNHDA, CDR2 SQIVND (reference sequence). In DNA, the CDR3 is TGTGCCAGTAGTACCGGGACAGGGGGGAATTCACCCCTCCACTTT. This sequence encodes CASSTGTGGNSPLHF. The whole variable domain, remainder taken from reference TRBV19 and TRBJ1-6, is DGGITQSPKYLFRKEGQNVTLSCEQNLNHDAMYWYRQDPGQGLRLIYYSQIVNDFQKGDIAEGYSVSREKKESFPLTVTSAQKNPTAFYLCASSTGTGGNSPLHFGNGTRLTVT.

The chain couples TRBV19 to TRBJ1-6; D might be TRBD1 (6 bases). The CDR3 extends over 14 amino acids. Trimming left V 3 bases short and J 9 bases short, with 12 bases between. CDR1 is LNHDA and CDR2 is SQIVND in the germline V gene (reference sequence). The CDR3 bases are TGTGCCAGTAGTATCTCGGCGGGGGCTTCACCCCTCCACTTT. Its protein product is CASSISAGASPLHF.

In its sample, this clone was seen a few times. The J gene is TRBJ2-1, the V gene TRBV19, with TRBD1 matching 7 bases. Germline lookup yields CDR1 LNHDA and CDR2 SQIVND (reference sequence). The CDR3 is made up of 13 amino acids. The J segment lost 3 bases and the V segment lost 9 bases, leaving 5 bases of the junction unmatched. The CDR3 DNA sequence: TGTGCCAGCACAGGGGTCAGCTACAATGAGCAGTTCTTC. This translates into CASTGVSYNEQFF.

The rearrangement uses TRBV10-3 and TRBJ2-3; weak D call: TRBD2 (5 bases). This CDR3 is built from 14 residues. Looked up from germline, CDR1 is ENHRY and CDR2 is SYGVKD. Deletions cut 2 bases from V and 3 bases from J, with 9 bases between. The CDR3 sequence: CAISEAGATDTQYF. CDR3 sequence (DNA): TGTGCCATCAGTGAGGCGGGTGCGACAGATACGCAGTATTTT.

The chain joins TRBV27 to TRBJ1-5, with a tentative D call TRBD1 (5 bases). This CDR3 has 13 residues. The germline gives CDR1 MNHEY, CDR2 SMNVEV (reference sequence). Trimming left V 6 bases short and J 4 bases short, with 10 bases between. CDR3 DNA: TGTGCCAGCAGGGGCAGGGAAAATCAGCCCCAGCATTTT. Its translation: CASRGRENQPQHF.

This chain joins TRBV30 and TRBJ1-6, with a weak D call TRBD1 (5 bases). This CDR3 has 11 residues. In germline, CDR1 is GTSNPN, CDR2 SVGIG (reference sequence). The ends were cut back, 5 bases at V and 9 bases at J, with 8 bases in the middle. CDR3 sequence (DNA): TGTGCCTGGGGACATTTTTCACCCCTCCACTTT. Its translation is CAWGHFSPLHF.

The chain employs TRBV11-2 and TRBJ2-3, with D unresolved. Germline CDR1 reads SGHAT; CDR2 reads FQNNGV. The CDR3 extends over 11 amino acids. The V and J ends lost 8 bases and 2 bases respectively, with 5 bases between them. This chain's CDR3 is CASANTDTQYF. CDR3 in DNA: TGTGCCAGCGCTAACACAGATACGCAGTATTTT.

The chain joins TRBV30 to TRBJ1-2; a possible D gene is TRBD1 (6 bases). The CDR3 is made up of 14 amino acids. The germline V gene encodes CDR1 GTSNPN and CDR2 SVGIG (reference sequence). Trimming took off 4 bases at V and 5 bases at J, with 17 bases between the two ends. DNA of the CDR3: TGTGCCTGGACCGGGCGGGGGGCTATTTATGGCTACACCTTC. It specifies CAWTGRGAIYGYTF.

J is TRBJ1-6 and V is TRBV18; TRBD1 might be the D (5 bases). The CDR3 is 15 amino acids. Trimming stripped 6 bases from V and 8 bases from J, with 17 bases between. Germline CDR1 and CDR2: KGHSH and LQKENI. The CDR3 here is CASSPSAGSDSPLHF. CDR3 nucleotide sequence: TGTGCCAGCTCTCCGTCGGCAGGGTCAGATTCACCCCTCCACTTT.

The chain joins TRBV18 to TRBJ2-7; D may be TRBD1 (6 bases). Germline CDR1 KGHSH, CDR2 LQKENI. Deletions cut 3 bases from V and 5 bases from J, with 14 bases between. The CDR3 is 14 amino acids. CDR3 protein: CASSPRQQGDEQYF. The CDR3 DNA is TGTGCCAGCTCACCGCGGCAACAGGGTGACGAGCAGTACTTC.

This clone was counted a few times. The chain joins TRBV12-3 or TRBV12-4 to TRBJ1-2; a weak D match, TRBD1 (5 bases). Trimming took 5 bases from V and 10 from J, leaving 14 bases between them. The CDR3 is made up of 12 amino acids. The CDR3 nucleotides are TGTGCCAGCAGTCCGGGGGGTAGGGCCTACACCTTC. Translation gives CASSPGGRAYTF.

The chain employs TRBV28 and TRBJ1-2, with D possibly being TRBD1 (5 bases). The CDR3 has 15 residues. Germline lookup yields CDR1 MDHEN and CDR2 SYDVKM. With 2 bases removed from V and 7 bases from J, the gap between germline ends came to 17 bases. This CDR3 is CASSLAAGYEVGYTF. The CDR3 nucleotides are TGTGCCAGCAGTTTAGCCGCAGGGTACGAGGTTGGCTACACCTTC.

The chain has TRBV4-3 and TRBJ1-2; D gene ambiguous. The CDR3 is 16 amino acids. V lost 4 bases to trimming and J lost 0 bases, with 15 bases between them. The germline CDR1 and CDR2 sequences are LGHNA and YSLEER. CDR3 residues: CASSPSWSGANYGYTF. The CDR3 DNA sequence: TGCGCCAGCAGCCCCAGTTGGAGCGGTGCTAACTATGGCTACACCTTC.

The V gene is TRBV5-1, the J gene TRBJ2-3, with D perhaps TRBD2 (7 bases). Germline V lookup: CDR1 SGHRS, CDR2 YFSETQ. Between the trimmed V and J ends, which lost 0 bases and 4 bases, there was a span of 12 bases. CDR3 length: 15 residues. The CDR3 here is CASSLAWGGPDTQYF. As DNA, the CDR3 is TGCGCCAGCAGCTTGGCCTGGGGGGGCCCAGATACGCAGTATTTT.

The CDR3 reads CASSVDSFYYNEQFF. The DNA for the CDR3 is TGTGCCAGCAGCGTAGACAGTTTTTACTACAATGAGCAGTTCTTC. The V and J genes are TRBV5-6 and TRBJ2-1, with TRBD1 as a possible D gene (5 bases). The germline CDR1 and CDR2 sequences are SGHDT and YYEEEE. This CDR3 has 15 amino acids. V was shortened by 4 bases and J by 3 bases, with 14 bases between the two germline ends.